This TCR beta chain was sequenced in a study of Ad26.COV2.S vaccination and SARS-CoV-2 variants. Overall study context: Enrollment placed the donor in the COV1001 Ad26.COV2.S trial arm. Ad26.COV2.S given intramuscularly, once or twice 56 days apart.

Sequencing was performed with immunoSEQ multiplex PCR; in TCRdb, only in-frame clones are kept and a portion is missing. The table lists hundreds of thousands of clones, 89% of them singletons. Whole-study results and caveats: It was reported that spike-specific CD8+ and CD4+ T cell responses were substantially broad after vaccination.

With regard to this clone: Its specificity is not known.

Treatment given: over 15 received Ad26.COV2.S at low or high dose, single or two shots; about 5 received placebo; per-sample allocation not given. Sampling occurred on day 63 after the first vaccine or placebo injection. Unmatched junction bases numbered 4, after V lost 2 bases and J lost 7 bases. The CDR3 contains 14 residues. In germline, CDR1 is MRHNA, CDR2 SNTAGT. The sequence was collected from a person between 18 and 65 years old who received the Ad26.COV2.S COVID-19 vaccine or a placebo. The sample was peripheral blood, taken in a trial of Ad26.COV2.S vaccine versus placebo. The chain links TRBV6-4 to TRBJ2-1, with TRBD1 matching over 8 bases. CDR3 DNA: TGTGCCAGCAGTGACCCCAGGACAGGGAATGAGCAGTTCTTC. The encoded protein is CASSDPRTGNEQFF.